A single T cell receptor beta chain is shown here with its context. This receptor's antigen is unknown. One base away lies a much larger clone, so this may be a sequencing read error. Other DNA sequences in the sample encode the same CDR3. Using the deep immunoSEQ assay, multiplex PCR amplified TCR CDR3 regions from genomic DNA. Extracted genomic DNA from each cell subset was spread evenly across all wells of several immunoSEQ 96-well plates, with each plate serving as a replicate. Each replicate PCR for sorted subsets received 150 to 250 ng genomic DNA, equal to tens of thousands of T cell genomes. Purified libraries were quantified with a Qubit 3.0 fluorometer, sized on a Bioanalyzer 2100, and re-quantified with the KAPA Library Quantification kit. Each immunoSEQ 96-well plate was sequenced on its own single-read 150-cycle Illumina NextSeq 550 flow cell. Per the source publication's procedure: Because only junctional sequences without quality scores were contained in the immunoSEQ output, filtering matching that applied to full-length reads could not be performed. Sequences were annotated with PyIR, a Python wrapper for IgBLAST v1.9, and V/J genes and CDR3 were assigned using IMGT germline references. Reads were filtered out if the reads had weak V/J assignments (E-value above 1e-6), no CDR3, stop codons, out-of-frame junctions, or ambiguous translated residues. A V3J clonotype was defined by an identical inferred V gene, J gene, and CDR3 amino acid sequence. Percentage overlap between repertoires was calculated by dividing the number of shared unique clonotypes by the size of the smaller repertoire. RTK rarefaction, the Chao1 estimator, and Recon v2.1 estimates of unobserved clonotypes were used to assess repertoire richness. For all TCRbeta clonotypes obtained by the gDNA method from a few donors, generation probabilities were computed with OLGA. TCRdb carries this immuneACCESS record with in-frame sequences only. Its versions omit some clonotypes, under half of them owing to an unresolved V gene in the studies checked, with the rest unexplained. V and J calls and clone size are given by that table; D and trimming were obtained from the DNA. The sample table shows hundreds of thousands of clones, and approximately 79% are seen once. The ten top clones hold around 2% of the sample.

The record originates from a study of shared clonotypes between healthy human individuals (TCRdb year 2020). In terms of the full investigation: A few men and a couple of women, aged 18 to 49 years, made up the cohort. For each donor, CD4 naive and CD4 memory were each given three plates, CD8 naive was given two plates, and CD8 memory was given one plate. Blood TCR repertoires of roughly 5 healthy adults were deeply sequenced to estimate repertoire size and the extent of clonotype sharing between individuals. Libraries were prepared and TCR repertoires were sequenced by different laboratories using diverse techniques, in order to increase sequencing depth and limit assay-specific biases. Leukapheresis yielded between about 0.9 and 9.5 billion PBMCs per donor.

The donors were healthy, HIV-negative adults who had no recently reported acute infections or vaccinations. Every donor was a Caucasian adult living in Nashville, Tennessee, USA. CD4+ T cells were enriched through magnetic negative selection, after which naive cells were positively selected on CD45RA and the remaining negative fraction served as the memory subset. Blood was collected by leukapheresis, and PBMCs were isolated by Ficoll-Histopaque density gradient centrifugation and then cryopreserved in liquid nitrogen vapor phase. Analytical flow cytometry was used to check the purity and quantity of each magnetically sorted T cell population. Genomic DNA was isolated from every sorted fraction and measured by UV absorbance on a Nanodrop 2000c. Study-wide conclusions, independent of this receptor: The genetic and exposure-history diversity represented was limited by the small number of donors. About 4.5% of naive CD4, 3% to 4% of naive CD8, around 2.3% of memory CD4, and over 0.35% of memory CD8 clonotypes were shared across a few donors. Clonotypes shared by all four sorted-subset donors showed higher generation probabilities than non-shared clonotypes. Rarefaction of sorted-subset datasets indicated incomplete sequencing despite the large sequencing depth. Sampling was limited to blood, and TCR repertoires in tissue likely differ from TCR repertoires in blood. Estimated clonotype richness was generally larger for naive than for memory subsets. Based on pairwise subsampling, the degree of clonotype sharing among donors was expected to be affected by sequencing depth.

V and J are truncated by 1 base and 4 bases respectively, leaving an intervening sequence of 6 bases. From the cysteine through the phenylalanine, the CDR3 covers 13 amino acids. Only the CDR3 part of the read is kept: 39 bases, read in frame from the first base. According to the germline V gene, CDR1 reads SGHNT and CDR2 reads YENEEA. The clonotype originates from a woman aged 30 to 39 in good health. Recombination linked TRBV11-3 to TRBJ2-3, and the D gene may be TRBD2, 6 bases matching. What was sequenced was memory CD4+ T cells sorted from blood. What the cell subset or site label conveys for this sample: CD45RA-negative fraction. The nucleotide sequence reads as follows: TGTGCCAGCAGCTTAGCGGGGGCAGATACGCAGTATTTT. The resulting protein is CASSLAGADTQYF.